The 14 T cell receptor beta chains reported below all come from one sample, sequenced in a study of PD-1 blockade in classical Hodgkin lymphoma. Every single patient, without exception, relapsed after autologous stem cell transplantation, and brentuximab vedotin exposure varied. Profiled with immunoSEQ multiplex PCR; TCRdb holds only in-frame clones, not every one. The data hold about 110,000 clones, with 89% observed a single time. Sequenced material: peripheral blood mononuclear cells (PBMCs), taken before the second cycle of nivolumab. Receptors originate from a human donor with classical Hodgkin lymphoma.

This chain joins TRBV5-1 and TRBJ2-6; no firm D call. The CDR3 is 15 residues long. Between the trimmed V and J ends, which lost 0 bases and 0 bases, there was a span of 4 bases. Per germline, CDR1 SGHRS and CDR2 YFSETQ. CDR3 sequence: CASSLEGSGANVLTF. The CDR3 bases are TGCGCCAGCAGCTTGGAGGGCTCTGGGGCCAACGTCCTGACTTTC.

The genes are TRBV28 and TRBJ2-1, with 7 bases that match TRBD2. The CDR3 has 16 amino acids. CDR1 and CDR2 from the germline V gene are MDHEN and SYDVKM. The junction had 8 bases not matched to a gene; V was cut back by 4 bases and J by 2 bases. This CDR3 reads CASSSPTSVPYNEQFF. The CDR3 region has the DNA TGTGCCAGCAGTTCGCCTACTAGCGTCCCCTACAATGAGCAGTTCTTC.

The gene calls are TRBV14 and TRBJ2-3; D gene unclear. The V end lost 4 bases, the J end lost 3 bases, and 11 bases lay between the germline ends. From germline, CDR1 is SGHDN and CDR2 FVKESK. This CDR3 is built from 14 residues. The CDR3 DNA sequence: TGTGCCAGCAGCCGGCCTCCCGTGACAGATACGCAGTATTTT. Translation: CASSRPPVTDTQYF. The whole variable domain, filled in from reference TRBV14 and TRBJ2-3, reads EAGVTQFPSHSVIEKGQTVTLRCDPISGHDNLYWYRRVMGKEIKFLLHFVKESKQDESGMPNNRFLAERTGGTYSTLKVQPAELEDSGVYFCASSRPPVTDTQYFGPGTRLTVL.

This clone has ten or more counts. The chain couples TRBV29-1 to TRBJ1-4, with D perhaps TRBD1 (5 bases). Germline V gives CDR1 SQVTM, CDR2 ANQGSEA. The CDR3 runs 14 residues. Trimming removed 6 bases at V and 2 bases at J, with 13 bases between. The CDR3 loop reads CSVALGGTNEKLFF. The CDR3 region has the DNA TGCAGCGTCGCACTGGGGGGTACTAATGAAAAACTGTTTTTT.

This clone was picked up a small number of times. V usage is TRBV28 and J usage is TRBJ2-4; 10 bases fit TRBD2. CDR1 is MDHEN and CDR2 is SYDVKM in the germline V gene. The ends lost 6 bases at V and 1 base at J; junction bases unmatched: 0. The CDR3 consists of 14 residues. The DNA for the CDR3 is TGTGCCAGCAGAGCGGGAGGGGCCAAAAACATTCAGTACTTC. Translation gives CASRAGGAKNIQYF.

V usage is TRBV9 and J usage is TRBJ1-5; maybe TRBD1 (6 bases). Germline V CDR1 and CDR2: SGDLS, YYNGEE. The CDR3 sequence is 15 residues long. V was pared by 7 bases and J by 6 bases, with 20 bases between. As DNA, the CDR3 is TGTGCCAGCTCTCGCGAGGGGGGGCATGGTCAGCCCCAGCATTTT. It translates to CASSREGGHGQPQHF.

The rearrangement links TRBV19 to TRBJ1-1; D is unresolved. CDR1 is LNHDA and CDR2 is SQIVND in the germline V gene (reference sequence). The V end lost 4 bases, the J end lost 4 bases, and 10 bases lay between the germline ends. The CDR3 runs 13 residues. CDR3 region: CASSTGVSTEAFF. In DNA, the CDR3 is TGTGCCAGTAGTACCGGTGTTTCCACTGAAGCTTTCTTT. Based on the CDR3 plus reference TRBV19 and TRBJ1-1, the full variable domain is DGGITQSPKYLFRKEGQNVTLSCEQNLNHDAMYWYRQDPGQGLRLIYYSQIVNDFQKGDIAEGYSVSREKKESFPLTVTSAQKNPTAFYLCASSTGVSTEAFFGQGTRLTVV.

CDR3 in DNA: TGTGCCTGGAGTCACGGACAGGGGTACGAGCAGTACTTC. This translates into CAWSHGQGYEQYF. This rearrangement joins TRBV30 to TRBJ2-7, with 9 bases aligning to TRBD1. The CDR3 runs 13 residues. In germline, CDR1 is GTSNPN, CDR2 SVGIG (reference sequence). V shed 2 bases, J shed 4 bases, and the junction held 3 bases outside the gene matches.

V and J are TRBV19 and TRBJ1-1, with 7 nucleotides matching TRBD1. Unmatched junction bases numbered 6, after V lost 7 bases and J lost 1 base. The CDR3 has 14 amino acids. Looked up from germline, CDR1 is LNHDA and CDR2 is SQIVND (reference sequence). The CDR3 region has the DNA TGTGCCAGTATGCGACAGGGAACGAACACTGAAGCTTTCTTT. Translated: CASMRQGTNTEAFF.

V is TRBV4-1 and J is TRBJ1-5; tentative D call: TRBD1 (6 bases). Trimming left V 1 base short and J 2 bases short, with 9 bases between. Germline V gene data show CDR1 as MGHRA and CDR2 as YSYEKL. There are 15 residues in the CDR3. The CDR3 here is CASSQGDIGNQPQHF. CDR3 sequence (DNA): TGCGCCAGCAGCCAAGGGGACATTGGCAATCAGCCCCAGCATTTT.

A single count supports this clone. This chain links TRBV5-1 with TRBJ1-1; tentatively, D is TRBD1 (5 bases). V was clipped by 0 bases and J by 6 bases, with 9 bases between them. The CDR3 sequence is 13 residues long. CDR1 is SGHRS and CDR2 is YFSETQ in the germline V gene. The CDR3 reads CASSLGDAPEAFF. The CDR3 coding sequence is TGCGCCAGCAGCTTGGGGGACGCCCCTGAAGCTTTCTTT.

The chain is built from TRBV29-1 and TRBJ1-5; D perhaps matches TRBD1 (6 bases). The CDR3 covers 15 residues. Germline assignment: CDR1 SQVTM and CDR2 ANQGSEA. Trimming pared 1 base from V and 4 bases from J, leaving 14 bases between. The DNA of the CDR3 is TGCAGCGTTGAAGTAAATGGCAGGGGTAATCAGCCCCAGCATTTT. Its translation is CSVEVNGRGNQPQHF.

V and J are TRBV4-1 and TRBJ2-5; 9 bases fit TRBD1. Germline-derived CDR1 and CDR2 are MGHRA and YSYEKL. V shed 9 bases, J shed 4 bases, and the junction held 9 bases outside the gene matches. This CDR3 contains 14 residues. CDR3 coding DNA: TGCGCCAGTAAGGTCGGGACAGGGTCAGAGACCCAGTACTTC. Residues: CASKVGTGSETQYF.

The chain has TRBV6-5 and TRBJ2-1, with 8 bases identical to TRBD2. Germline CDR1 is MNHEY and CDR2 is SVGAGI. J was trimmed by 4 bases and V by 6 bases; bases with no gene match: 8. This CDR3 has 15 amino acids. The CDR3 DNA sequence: TGTGCCAGCAGCTCAAGCGGGAGCTTGTACAATGAGCAGTTCTTC. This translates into CASSSSGSLYNEQFF.